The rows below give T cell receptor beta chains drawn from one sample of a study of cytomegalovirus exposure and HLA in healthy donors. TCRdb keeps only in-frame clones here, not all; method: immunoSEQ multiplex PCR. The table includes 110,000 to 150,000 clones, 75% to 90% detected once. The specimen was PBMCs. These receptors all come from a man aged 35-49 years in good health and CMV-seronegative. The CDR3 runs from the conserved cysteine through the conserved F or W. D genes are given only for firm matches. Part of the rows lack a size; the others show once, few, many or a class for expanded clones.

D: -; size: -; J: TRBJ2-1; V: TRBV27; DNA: TGTGCCAGCAGTTTGCGGGGTGGTGAGCAGTTCTTC; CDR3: CASSLRGGEQFF
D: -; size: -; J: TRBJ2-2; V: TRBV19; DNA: TGTGCCAGTACATTTCTCCGGGATTTGGGCGGGGAGCTGTTTTTT; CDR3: CASTFLRDLGGELFF
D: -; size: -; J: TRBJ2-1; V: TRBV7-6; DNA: TGTGCCAGCAGCTTAAACAAAGATGAGCAGTTCTTC; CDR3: CASSLNKDEQFF
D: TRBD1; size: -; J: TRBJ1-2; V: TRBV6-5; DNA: TGTGCCAGCAGTTACGTAGGACAGGTTGGCTATGGCTACACCTTC; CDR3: CASSYVGQVGYGYTF
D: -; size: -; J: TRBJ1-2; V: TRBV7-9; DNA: TGTGCCAGCAGCTTAGACAGAATCGGCTATGGCTACACCTTC; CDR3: CASSLDRIGYGYTF
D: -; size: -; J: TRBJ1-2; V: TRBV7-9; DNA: TGTGCCAGCAGCTTAGATGGCACAGCTAACTATGGCTACACCTTC; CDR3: CASSLDGTANYGYTF
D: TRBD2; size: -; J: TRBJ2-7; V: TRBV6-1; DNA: TGTGCCAGCAGTAGGGAGGGGACCAACTACGAGCAGTACTTC; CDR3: CASSREGTNYEQYF
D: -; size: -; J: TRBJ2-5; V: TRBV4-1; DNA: TGCGCCAGCAGCCAAACCCGCTCTAAGGAGACCCAGTACTTC; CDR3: CASSQTRSKETQYF
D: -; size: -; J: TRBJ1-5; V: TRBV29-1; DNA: TGCAGCGCGGCAGTGGGGGGGAAACAGCCCCAGCATTTT; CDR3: CSAAVGGKQPQHF
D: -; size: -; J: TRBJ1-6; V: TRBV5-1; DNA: TGCGCCAGCAGCTTTAGCTCCTATAATTCACCCCTCCACTTT; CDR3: CASSFSSYNSPLHF
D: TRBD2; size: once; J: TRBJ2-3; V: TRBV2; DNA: TGTGCCAGCACGTCGGGGGGGTTGCTTGATACGCAGTATTTT; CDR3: CASTSGGLLDTQYF
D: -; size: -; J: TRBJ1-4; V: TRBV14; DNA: TGTGCCAGCAGCCAGAGGAGCGAAAAACTGTTTTTT; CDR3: CASSQRSEKLFF
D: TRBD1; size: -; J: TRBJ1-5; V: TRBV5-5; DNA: TGTGCCAGCAGTTTTTTACAGGGGGCCACCAATCAGCCCCAGCATTTT; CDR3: CASSFLQGATNQPQHF
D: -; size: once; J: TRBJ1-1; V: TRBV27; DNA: TGTGCCAGCAGTTTTACCAGTCGGGGGGCTGGCGCTGAAGCTTTCTTT; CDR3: CASSFTSRGAGAEAFF
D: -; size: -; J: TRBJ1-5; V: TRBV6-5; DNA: TGTGCCAGCAGCACCTGGGGCCAGCCCCAGCATTTT; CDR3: CASSTWGQPQHF
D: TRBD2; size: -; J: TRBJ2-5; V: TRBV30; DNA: TGTGCCTGGAGTGCCGGGACTAGCGGGGGGGAAGAGACCCAGTACTTC; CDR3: CAWSAGTSGGEETQYF
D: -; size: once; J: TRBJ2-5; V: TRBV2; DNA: TGTGCCAGCAGTGTCTCGCCTGCTAGCGAAGAGACCCAGTACTTC; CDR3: CASSVSPASEETQYF
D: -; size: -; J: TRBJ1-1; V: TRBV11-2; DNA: TGTGCCAGCAGCTTATCAGTGTTGAACACTGAAGCTTTCTTT; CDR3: CASSLSVLNTEAFF
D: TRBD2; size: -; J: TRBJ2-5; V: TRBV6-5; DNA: TGTGCCAGCAGTTACTCTCAGGGAGGGAAGACCCAGTACTTC; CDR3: CASSYSQGGKTQYF
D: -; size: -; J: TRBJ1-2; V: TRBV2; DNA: TGTGCCAGCAGTGAAGCCCCTTATGGCTACACCTTC; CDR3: CASSEAPYGYTF
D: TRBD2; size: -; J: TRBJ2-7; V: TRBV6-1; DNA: TGTGCCAGCAGTGAAGCCCTAGCGGGTGGCTCCTACGAGCAGTACTTC; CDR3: CASSEALAGGSYEQYF
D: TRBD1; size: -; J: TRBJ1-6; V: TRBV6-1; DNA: TGTGCCAGCAGACTGGACAGGGCATCACCCCTCCACTTT; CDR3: CASRLDRASPLHF
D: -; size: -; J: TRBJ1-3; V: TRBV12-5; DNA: TGTGCTAGTGGGAACGCGGCGCGCGGAAACACCATATATTTT; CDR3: CASGNAARGNTIYF
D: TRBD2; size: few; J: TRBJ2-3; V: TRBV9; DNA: TGTGCCAGCAGCCGTAATAGCGGGGGGCCCGATACGCAGTATTTT; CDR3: CASSRNSGGPDTQYF
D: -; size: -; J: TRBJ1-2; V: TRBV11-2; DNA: TGTGCCAGCAGCTTAGGGCAGCTAGATGGCTACACCTTC; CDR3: CASSLGQLDGYTF
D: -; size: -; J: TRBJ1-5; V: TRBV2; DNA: TGTGCCAGCAGTGCGCGAGGCGCTCAGCCCCAGCATTTT; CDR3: CASSARGAQPQHF
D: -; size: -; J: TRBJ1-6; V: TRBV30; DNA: TGTGCCTGGAGTCTCAGCTCCTATAATTCACCCCTCCACTTT; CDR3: CAWSLSSYNSPLHF
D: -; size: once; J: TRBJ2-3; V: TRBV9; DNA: TGTGCCAGCAGCGTAGTTGTAGGGGGACCCACAGATACGCAGTATTTT; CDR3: CASSVVVGGPTDTQYF
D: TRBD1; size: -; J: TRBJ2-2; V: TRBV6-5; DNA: TGTGCCAGCAGTTACCTGGGACAGGTCCCCGGGGAGCTGTTTTTT; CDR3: CASSYLGQVPGELFF
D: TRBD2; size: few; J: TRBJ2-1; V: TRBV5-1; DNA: TGCGCCAGCAGCCAGGGACTAGCGAGGGGCCATGAGCAGTTCTTC; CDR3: CASSQGLARGHEQFF
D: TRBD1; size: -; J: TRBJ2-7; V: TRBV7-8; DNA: TGTGCCAGCAGCCATTTTGACAGGGGCTACGAGCAGTACTTC; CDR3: CASSHFDRGYEQYF
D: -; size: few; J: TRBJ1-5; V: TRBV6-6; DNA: TGTGCCAGCAGTTACTCTCAGGGATTTGGGAATCAGCCCCAGCATTTT; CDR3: CASSYSQGFGNQPQHF
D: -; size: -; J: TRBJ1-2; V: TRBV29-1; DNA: TGCAGCGTTGTCAGGGAAATCGATGGCTACACCTTC; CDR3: CSVVREIDGYTF
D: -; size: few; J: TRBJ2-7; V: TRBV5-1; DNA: TGCGCCAGCAGCCAAGCTAGGGGCTCCTACGAGCAGTACTTC; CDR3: CASSQARGSYEQYF
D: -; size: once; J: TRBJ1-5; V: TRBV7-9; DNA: TGTGCCAGCAGCTCTACAGGGTACAATCAGCCCCAGCATTTT; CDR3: CASSSTGYNQPQHF
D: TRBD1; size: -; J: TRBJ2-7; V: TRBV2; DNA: TGTGCCAGCAGTGAGGACAGGGGGCTTTACGAGCAGTACTTC; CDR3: CASSEDRGLYEQYF
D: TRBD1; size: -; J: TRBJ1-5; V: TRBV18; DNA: TGTGCCAGCTCACCCCCCACAGGGGAATATAGCAATCAGCCCCAGCATTTT; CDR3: CASSPPTGEYSNQPQHF
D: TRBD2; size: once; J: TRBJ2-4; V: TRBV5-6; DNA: TGTGCCAGCAGCTGGGGGGGATACCGGGACATTCAGTACTTC; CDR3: CASSWGGYRDIQYF
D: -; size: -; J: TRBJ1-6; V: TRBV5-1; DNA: TGCGCCAGCAGCTTGGAGGCGGACAGTCTTAATTCACCCCTCCACTTT; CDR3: CASSLEADSLNSPLHF
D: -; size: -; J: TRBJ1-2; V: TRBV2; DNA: TGTGCCAGCAGCCAAAGGGGAGGGGGCTACACCTTC; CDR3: CASSQRGGGYTF
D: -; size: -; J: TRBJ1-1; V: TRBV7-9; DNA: TGTGCCAGCAGCGTTTGGGGCCCTGAAGCTTTCTTT; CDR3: CASSVWGPEAFF
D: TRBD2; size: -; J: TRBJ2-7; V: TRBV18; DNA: TGTGCCAGCTCACGGACTAGCGGGGGGGTACGTGACGAGCAGTACTTC; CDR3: CASSRTSGGVRDEQYF
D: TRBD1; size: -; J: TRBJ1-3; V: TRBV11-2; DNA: TGTGCCAGCAGCCGGACAGGGGACCCTGGAAACACCATATATTTT; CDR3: CASSRTGDPGNTIYF
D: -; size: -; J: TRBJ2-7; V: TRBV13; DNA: TGTGCCAGCAGCTTAGGGGCGGGGCGGGGCTACGAGCAGTACTTC; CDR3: CASSLGAGRGYEQYF
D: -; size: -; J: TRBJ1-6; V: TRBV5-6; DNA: TGTGCCAGCAGCTTGGGGCGGGGCAGCTATTCACCCCTCCACTTT; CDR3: CASSLGRGSYSPLHF
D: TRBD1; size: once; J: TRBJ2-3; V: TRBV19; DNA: TGTGCCAGTAGTATAGATGGGACAGGGGGCATCACAGATACGCAGTATTTT; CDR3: CASSIDGTGGITDTQYF
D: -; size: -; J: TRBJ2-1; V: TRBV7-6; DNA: TGTGCCAGCAGCCTAGACCGGGGTCCCGTAAACCGGGAGCAGTTCTTC; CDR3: CASSLDRGPVNREQFF
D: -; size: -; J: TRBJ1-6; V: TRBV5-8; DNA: TGTGCCAGCAGCTCAGGGATCTCCTATAATTCACCCCTCCACTTT; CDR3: CASSSGISYNSPLHF
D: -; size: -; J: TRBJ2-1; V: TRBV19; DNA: TGTGCCAGTAGTCTCACGGGGAGCGCGGGGAGCAATGAGCAGTTCTTC; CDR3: CASSLTGSAGSNEQFF
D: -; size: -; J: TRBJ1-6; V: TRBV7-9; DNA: TGTGCCAGCAGCCTTAGCTCCTATAATTCACCCCTCCACTTT; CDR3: CASSLSSYNSPLHF
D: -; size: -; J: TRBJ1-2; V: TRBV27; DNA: TGTGCCAGCACCCCCTGGGGGGGTAACTATGGCTACACCTTC; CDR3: CASTPWGGNYGYTF